This TCR beta chain was recorded in a study of cytomegalovirus exposure and HLA in healthy donors. Broader study findings: The study designated fewer than 200 TCR beta chains cytomegalovirus-associated. Several of the most significant clusters were apparently associated with common viral pathogens in a later analysis. Roughly uniform sequencing depth across donors was assumed, possibly incorrectly. A prior analysis recorded that most TCR beta V segments were productive about 87% or about 30% of the time.

The PCR used 60 Vbeta and 13 Jbeta primers. TCRdb's table, derived via immunoSEQ multiplex PCR, lists solely in-frame clones and lacks some. This sample has some 170,000 clones, with more than 60% found just once. The CDR3 covers 14 residues. Looked up from germline, CDR1 is SGHRS and CDR2 is YFSETQ. V was cut by 0 bases and J by 3 bases, with 9 bases left in between. As for this clone: Its antigen remains unidentified.

This sequence originates from a human donor in good health. Input material: PBMCs. The chain joins TRBV5-1 to TRBJ2-5; D is undetermined. DNA for the CDR3: TGCGCCAGCAGCTTGGAGCTCGTTAAAGAGACCCAGTACTTC. It is translated as CASSLELVKETQYF.